This T cell receptor beta chain came from a study of T cell repertoires in cytomegalovirus infection. About the research overall: In public TCR beta signatures, there were indications of both CMV infection and matching HLA type.

This clonotype has a count of ten or more. Its antigen is not identified. The study, taken as a whole, reports: In two of eight donors, the top clonotype was HLA-C-restricted CMV-specific. Carriage of CMV together with the relevant HLA was identifiable through cumulative public TCR beta family frequency.

TCRdb ran MiXCR on the reads and lists one entry per CDR3 protein. The sample includes about 240,000 distinct CDR3 sequences, 5% to 8.5% of them seen just once. The sample taken for sequencing was PBMCs. This clonotype was obtained from a human donor in good health (CMV status not recorded). Some clones in this sample may be carry-over from other donors' samples.

DNA of the CDR3: TGTGCCAGCAGCTTAGTAGGCGGGATCAAAAACATTCAGTACTTC. This gives the protein CASSLVGGIKNIQYF. This chain connects TRBV7-2 to TRBJ2-4; D might be TRBD2 (6 bases). Deletions cut 1 base from V and 3 bases from J, with 10 bases between. The CDR3 has 15 residues. Germline V CDR1 and CDR2: SGHTA, FQGNSA.